These T cell receptor beta chains were read from a single sample in a study of blood T cell repertoires in COVID-19. Clones were sequenced by immunoSEQ multiplex PCR, and TCRdb holds only the in-frame ones, with some missing. The sample has about 83,000 clones, just over 85% seen once; the top ten hold over 20%. Input material: peripheral blood. The receptor set was obtained from a woman of 80 years or more in a cohort sampled during active or convalescent COVID-19. CDR3s include the opening cysteine and the closing phenylalanine or tryptophan. Each record gives: clone size, V gene, J gene, CDR3 protein. Part of the rows lack a size; the others show once, few, many or a class for expanded clones.

abundance: -
v_gene: TRBV9
j_gene: TRBJ2-2
CDR3aa: CASSVHRDKENTGELFF

abundance: -
v_gene: TRBV20-1
j_gene: TRBJ1-1
CDR3aa: CSAGGGQGLDTEAFF

abundance: -
v_gene: TRBV29-1
j_gene: TRBJ1-1
CDR3aa: CSVPPGGTVTEAFF

abundance: -
v_gene: TRBV6-1
j_gene: TRBJ2-5
CDR3aa: CASSEALHTSLLETQYF

abundance: -
v_gene: TRBV9
j_gene: TRBJ2-5
CDR3aa: CASSVAQRGIQETQYF

abundance: -
v_gene: TRBV18
j_gene: TRBJ1-5
CDR3aa: CASSPTPGVSNQPQHF

abundance: -
v_gene: TRBV5-1
j_gene: TRBJ1-2
CDR3aa: CASSPGDSVDYGYTF

abundance: once
v_gene: TRBV5-1
j_gene: TRBJ2-7
CDR3aa: CASNSGTSFHEQYF

abundance: -
v_gene: TRBV10-3
j_gene: TRBJ1-1
CDR3aa: CAISEGPPATEAFF

abundance: -
v_gene: TRBV18
j_gene: TRBJ1-1
CDR3aa: CASSTDRNTEAFF

abundance: -
v_gene: TRBV5-1
j_gene: TRBJ2-1
CDR3aa: CASREQSSYNEQFF

abundance: -
v_gene: TRBV2
j_gene: TRBJ1-2
CDR3aa: CASSATNYGYTF

abundance: -
v_gene: TRBV28
j_gene: TRBJ1-2
CDR3aa: CASSLIVGALGYTF

abundance: once
v_gene: TRBV28
j_gene: TRBJ1-2
CDR3aa: CAGGAAANYGYTF

abundance: -
v_gene: TRBV3-1/TRBV3-2
j_gene: TRBJ2-3
CDR3aa: CASRPTSGSRDTQYF

abundance: -
v_gene: TRBV27
j_gene: TRBJ1-6
CDR3aa: CASSFRRNNSPLHF

abundance: -
v_gene: TRBV6-5
j_gene: TRBJ1-6
CDR3aa: CASTLNRDRGSPLHF

abundance: -
v_gene: TRBV4-1
j_gene: TRBJ2-1
CDR3aa: CASSQEGTGVFNEQFF

abundance: -
v_gene: TRBV11-3
j_gene: TRBJ2-1
CDR3aa: CASSLGGTSGRDEQFF

abundance: -
v_gene: TRBV18
j_gene: TRBJ2-7
CDR3aa: CASSPSVGTSGRYEQYF

abundance: -
v_gene: TRBV5-1
j_gene: TRBJ1-2
CDR3aa: CASSLEGYYGYTF

abundance: -
v_gene: TRBV7-2
j_gene: TRBJ1-3
CDR3aa: CASSSPGPSGNTIYF

abundance: -
v_gene: TRBV5-1
j_gene: TRBJ1-1
CDR3aa: CASSLEGVLNTEAFF

abundance: -
v_gene: TRBV5-1
j_gene: TRBJ1-2
CDR3aa: CASSLSEGARSGYTF

abundance: -
v_gene: TRBV5-1
j_gene: TRBJ2-5
CDR3aa: CASSLVQGGETQYF

abundance: -
v_gene: TRBV18
j_gene: TRBJ2-1
CDR3aa: CASSPRLANNEQFF

abundance: -
v_gene: TRBV6-6
j_gene: TRBJ1-1
CDR3aa: CASSWGTGEFAEAFF

abundance: -
v_gene: TRBV9
j_gene: TRBJ1-1
CDR3aa: CASSFSVETEAFF

abundance: -
v_gene: TRBV29-1
j_gene: TRBJ1-2
CDR3aa: CSAYRLAGDGYTF

abundance: -
v_gene: TRBV27
j_gene: TRBJ2-7
CDR3aa: CASSLASGRNYEQYF

abundance: -
v_gene: TRBV19
j_gene: TRBJ1-2
CDR3aa: CASSTTGSHGYTF

abundance: once
v_gene: TRBV10-1
j_gene: TRBJ1-1
CDR3aa: CASSESGWETEAFF

abundance: -
v_gene: TRBV27
j_gene: TRBJ2-3
CDR3aa: CASRNVQGAGDTQYF

abundance: -
v_gene: TRBV27
j_gene: TRBJ2-1
CDR3aa: CASAREGWTNEQFF

abundance: -
v_gene: TRBV6-4
j_gene: TRBJ1-2
CDR3aa: CASSRTSLDYGYTF

abundance: -
v_gene: TRBV28
j_gene: TRBJ1-2
CDR3aa: CASSLEPVRGYTF

abundance: -
v_gene: TRBV28
j_gene: TRBJ2-1
CDR3aa: CASSQRDRVYNEQFF

abundance: -
v_gene: TRBV23-1
j_gene: TRBJ1-5
CDR3aa: CASSQCRGQPQHF

abundance: -
v_gene: TRBV25-1
j_gene: TRBJ1-1
CDR3aa: CASSDPGGAGTEAFF